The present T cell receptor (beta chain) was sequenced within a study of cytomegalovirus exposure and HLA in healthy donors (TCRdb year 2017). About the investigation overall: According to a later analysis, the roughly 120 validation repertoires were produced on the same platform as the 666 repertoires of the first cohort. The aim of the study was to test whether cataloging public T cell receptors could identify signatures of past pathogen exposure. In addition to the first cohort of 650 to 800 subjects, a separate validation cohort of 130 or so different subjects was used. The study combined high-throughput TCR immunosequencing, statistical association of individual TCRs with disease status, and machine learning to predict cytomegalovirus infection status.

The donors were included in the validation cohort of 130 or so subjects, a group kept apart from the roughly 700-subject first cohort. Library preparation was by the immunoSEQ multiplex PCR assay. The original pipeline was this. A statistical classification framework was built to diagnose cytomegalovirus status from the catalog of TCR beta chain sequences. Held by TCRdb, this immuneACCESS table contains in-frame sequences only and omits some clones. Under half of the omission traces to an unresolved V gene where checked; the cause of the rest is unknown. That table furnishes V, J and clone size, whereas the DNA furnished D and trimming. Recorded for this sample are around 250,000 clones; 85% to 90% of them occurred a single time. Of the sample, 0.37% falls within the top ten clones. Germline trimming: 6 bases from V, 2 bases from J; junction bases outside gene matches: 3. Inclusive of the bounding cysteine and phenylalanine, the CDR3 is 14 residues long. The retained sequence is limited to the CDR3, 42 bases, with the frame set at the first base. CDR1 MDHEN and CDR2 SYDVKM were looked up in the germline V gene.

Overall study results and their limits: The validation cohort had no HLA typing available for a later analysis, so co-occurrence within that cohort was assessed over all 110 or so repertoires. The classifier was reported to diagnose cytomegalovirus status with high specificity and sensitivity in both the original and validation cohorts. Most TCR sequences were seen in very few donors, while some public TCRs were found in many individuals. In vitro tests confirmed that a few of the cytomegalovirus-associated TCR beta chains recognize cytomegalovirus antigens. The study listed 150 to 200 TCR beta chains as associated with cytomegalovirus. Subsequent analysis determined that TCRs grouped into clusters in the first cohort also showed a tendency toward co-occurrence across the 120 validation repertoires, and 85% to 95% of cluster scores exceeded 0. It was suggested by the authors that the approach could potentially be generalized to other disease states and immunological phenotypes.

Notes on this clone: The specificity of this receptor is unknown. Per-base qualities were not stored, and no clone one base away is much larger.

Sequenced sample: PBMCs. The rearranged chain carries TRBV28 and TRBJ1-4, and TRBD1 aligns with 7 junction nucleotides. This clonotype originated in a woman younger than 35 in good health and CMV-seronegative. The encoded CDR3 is CASRGGTTNEKLFF. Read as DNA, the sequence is TGTGCCAGCAGAGGGGGCACGACTAATGAAAAACTGTTTTTT.